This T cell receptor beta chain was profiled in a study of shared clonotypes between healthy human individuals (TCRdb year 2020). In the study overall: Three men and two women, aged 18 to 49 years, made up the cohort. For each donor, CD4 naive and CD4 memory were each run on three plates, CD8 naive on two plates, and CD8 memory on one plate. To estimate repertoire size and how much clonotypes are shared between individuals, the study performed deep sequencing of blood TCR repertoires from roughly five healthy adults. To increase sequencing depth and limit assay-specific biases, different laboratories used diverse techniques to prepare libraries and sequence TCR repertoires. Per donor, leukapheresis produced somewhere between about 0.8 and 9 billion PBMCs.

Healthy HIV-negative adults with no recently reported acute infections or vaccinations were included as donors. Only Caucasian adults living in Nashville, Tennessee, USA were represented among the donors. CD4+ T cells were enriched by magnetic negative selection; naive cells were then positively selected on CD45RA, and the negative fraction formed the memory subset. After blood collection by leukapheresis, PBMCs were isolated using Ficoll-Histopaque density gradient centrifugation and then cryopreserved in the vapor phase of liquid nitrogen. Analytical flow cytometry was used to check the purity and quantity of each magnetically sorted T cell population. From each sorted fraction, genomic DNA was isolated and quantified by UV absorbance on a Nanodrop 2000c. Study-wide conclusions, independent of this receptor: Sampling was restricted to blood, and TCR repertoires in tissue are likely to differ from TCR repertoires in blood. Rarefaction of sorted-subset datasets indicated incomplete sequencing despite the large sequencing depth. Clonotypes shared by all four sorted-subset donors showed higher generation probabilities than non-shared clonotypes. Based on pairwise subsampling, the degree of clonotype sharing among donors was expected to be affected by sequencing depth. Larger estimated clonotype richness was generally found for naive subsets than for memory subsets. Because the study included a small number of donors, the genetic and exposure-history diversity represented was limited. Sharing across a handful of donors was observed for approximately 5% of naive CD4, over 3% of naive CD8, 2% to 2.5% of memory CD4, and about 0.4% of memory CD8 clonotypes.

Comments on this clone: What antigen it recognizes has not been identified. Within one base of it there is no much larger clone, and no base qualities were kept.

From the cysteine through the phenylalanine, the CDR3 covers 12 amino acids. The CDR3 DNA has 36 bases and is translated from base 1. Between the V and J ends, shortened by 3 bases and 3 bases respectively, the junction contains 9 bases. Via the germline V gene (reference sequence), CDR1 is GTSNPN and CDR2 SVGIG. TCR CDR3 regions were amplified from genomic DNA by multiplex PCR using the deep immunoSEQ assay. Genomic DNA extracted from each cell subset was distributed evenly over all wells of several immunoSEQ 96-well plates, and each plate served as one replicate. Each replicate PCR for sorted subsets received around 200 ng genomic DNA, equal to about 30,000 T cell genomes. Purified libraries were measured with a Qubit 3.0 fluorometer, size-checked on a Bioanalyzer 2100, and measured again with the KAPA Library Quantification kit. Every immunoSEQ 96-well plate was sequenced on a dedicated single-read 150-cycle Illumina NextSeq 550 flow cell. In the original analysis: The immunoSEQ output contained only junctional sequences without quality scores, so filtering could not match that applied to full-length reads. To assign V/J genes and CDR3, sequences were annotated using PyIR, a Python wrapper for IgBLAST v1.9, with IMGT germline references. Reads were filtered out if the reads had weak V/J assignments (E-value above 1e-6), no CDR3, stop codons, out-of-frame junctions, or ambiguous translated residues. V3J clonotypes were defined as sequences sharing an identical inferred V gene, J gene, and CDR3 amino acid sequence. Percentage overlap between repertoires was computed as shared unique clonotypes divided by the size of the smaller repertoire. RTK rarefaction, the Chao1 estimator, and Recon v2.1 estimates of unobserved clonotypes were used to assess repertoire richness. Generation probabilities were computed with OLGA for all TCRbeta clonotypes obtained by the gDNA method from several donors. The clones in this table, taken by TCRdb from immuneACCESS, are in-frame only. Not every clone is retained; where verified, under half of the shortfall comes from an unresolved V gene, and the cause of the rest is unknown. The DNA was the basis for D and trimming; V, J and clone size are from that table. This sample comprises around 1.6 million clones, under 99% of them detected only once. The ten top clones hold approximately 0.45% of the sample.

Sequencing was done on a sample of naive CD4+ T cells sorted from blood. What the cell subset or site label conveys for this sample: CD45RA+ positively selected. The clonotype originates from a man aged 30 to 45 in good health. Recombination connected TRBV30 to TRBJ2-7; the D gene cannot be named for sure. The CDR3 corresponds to CAWSGRNYEQYF. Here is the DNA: TGTGCCTGGAGCGGACGGAACTACGAGCAGTACTTC. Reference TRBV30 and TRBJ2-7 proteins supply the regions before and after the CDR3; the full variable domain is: SQTIHQWPATLVQPVGSPLSLECTVEGTSNPNLYWYRQAAGRGLQLLFYSVGIGQISSEVPQNLSASRPQDRQFILSSKKLLLSDSGFYLCAWSGRNYEQYFGPGTRLTVT.